This T cell receptor beta chain was documented in a study of early T cells in non-severe SARS-CoV-2 infection. About the study: Sequencing input comprised bulk RNA from unsorted whole blood; chain pairing was not available. Findings of the study overall: In VDJdb matching, anti-spike CD8 responses were favored while private and CD4 specificities went missing.

This clonotype was detected ten times or more. Antigen: not known. TCRdb recomputed calls from the 5' RACE reads with MiXCR, one row per CDR3 protein. This sample has tens of thousands of distinct CDR3 sequences, with roughly 15% found just once. Sequencing was performed on whole blood, taken at baseline. This TCR was sampled from an adult who was a healthcare worker with PCR-confirmed SARS-CoV-2 infection or an uninfected control (not recorded which).

For the CDR3, the DNA is TGTGCCAGCAGCTATCCAGGGCGACCTGAAGCTTTCTTT. As protein: CASSYPGRPEAFF. This rearrangement joins TRBV7-9 to TRBJ1-1; D perhaps matches TRBD1 (5 bases). The CDR3 has 13 residues. V was clipped by 4 bases and J by 6 bases, with 12 bases between them. Germline V gene sequence: CDR1 SEHNR, CDR2 FQNEAQ (reference sequence).